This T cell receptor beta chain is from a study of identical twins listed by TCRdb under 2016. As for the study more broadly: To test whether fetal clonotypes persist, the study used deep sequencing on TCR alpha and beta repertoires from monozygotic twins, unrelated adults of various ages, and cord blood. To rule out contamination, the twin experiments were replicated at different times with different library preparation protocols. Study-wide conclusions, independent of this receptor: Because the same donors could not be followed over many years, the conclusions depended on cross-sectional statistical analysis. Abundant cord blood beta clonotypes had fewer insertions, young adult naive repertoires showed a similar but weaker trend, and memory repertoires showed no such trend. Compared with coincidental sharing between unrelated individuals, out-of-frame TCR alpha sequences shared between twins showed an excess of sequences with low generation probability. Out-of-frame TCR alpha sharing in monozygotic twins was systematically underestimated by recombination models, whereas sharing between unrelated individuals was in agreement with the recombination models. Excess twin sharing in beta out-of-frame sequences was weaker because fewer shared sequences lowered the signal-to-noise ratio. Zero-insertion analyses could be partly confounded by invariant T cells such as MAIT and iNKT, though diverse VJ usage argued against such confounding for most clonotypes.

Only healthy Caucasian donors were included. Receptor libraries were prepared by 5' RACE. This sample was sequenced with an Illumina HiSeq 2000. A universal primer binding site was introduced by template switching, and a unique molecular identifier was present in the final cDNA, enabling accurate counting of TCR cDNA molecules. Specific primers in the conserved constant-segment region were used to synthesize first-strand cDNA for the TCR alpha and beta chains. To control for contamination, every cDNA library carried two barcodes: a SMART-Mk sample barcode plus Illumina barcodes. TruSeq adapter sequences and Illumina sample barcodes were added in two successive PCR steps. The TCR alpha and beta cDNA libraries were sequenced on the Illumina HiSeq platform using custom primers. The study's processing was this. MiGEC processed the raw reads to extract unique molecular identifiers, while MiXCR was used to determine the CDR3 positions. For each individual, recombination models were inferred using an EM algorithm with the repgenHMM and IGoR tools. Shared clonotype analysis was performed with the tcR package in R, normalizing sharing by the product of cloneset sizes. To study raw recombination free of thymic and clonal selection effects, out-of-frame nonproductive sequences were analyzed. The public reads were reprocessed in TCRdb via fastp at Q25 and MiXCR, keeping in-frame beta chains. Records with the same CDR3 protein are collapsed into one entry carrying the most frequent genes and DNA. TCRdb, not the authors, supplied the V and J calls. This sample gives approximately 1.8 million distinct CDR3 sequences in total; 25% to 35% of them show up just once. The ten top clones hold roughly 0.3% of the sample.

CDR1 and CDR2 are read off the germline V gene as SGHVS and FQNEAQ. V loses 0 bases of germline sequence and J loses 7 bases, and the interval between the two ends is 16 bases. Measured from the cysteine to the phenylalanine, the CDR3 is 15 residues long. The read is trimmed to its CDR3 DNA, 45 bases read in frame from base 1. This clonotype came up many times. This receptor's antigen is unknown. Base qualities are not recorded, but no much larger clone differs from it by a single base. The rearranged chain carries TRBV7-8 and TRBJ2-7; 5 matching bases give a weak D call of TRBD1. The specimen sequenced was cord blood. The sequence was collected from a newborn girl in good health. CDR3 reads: CASSLAWEQVGEQYF. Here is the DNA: TGTGCCAGCAGCTTAGCTTGGGAACAGGTTGGGGAGCAGTACTTC.